This TCR beta chain was identified in a study of shared clonotypes between healthy human individuals. Study-level background: Donors had three CD4 naive, three CD4 memory, two CD8 naive and one CD8 memory plate apiece. The study's findings and limits: Despite large depth, sorted-subset datasets appeared incompletely sequenced.

The count of this clone is one. Its antigen is as yet unknown. It may be a read error: a sequence one base away is much more abundant. CDR3 length: 12 amino acids. CDR1 is SNHLY and CDR2 is FYNNEI in the germline V gene. V lost 7 bases and J lost 2, with 9 bases in between. The table came from immunoSEQ multiplex PCR; TCRdb's copy has only in-frame clones and leaves some out. The sample carries about a million clones, around three quarters recorded once. The genes are TRBV2 and TRBJ2-7; D is possibly TRBD1 (6 bases). The TCR originated in a man aged 18-30 years in good health. Some clones in this sample may be carry-over from other donors' samples. Material: memory CD4+ T cells from PBMCs. As to subset: CD45RA-negative fraction. CDR3 coding DNA: TGTGCCAGCAAGGACAGAGCCTACGAGCAGTACTTC. As protein: CASKDRAYEQYF.